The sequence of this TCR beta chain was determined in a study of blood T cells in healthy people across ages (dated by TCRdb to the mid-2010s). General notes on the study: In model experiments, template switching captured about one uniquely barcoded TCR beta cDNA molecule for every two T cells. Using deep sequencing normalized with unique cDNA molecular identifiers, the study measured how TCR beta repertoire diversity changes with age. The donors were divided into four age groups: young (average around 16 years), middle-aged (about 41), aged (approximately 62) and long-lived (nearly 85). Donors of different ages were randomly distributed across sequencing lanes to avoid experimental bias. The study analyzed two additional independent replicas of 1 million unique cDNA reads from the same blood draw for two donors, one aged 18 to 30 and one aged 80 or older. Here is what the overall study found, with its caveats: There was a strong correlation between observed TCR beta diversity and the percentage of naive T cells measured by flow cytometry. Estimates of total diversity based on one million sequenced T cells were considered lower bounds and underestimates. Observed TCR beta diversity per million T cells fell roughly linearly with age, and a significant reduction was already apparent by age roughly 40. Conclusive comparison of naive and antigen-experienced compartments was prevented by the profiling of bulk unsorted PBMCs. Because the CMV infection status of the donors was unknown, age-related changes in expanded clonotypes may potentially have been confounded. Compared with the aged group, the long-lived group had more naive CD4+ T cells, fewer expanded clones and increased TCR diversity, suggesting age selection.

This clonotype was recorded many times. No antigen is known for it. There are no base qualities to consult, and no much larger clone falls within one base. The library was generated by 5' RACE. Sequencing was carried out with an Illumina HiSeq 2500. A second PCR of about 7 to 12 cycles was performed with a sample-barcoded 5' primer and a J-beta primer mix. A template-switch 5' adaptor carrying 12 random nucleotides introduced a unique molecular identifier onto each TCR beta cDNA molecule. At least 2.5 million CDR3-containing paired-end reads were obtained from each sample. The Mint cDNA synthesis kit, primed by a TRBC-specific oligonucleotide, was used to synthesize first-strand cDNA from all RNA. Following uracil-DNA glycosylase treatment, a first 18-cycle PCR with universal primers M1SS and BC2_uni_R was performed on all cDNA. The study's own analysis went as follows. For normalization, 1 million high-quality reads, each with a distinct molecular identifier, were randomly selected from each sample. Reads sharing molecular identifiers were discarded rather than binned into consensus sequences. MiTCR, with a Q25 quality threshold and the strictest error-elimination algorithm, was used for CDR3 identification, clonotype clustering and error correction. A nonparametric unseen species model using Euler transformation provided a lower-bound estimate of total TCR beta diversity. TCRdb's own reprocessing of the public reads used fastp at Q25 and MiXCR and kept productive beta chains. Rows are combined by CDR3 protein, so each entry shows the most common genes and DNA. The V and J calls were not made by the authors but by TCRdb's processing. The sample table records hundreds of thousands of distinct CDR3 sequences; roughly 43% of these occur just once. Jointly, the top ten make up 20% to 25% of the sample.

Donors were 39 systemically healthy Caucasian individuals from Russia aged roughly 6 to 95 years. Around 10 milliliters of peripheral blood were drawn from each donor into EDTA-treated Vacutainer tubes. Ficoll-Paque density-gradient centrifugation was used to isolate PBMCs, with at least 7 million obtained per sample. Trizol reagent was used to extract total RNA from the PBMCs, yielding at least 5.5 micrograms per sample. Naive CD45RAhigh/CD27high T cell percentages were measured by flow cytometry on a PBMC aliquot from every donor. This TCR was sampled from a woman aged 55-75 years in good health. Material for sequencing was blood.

In nucleotide form, the sequence is TGTGCCAGCAGCGTCGGCGGGACAGGGGGGGTCAATGAGCAGTTCTTC. This encodes CASSVGGTGGVNEQFF. Recombination joined TRBV9 with TRBJ2-1; 11 bases in the junction line up with TRBD1. V is cut back by 2 bases and J by 6 bases, with 7 bases in the junction unmatched. Sequences SGDLS (CDR1) and YYNGEE (CDR2) are obtained from the germline V gene. The CDR3, from cysteine to phenylalanine, totals 16 residues. Only the CDR3 DNA stays, 48 bases, in frame from base 1.